These 5 T cell receptor beta chains came from one sample sequenced in a study of blood T cell repertoires in COVID-19 (dated by TCRdb to about 2020). The receptor library was made with the immunoSEQ multiplex PCR assay. Drawn from immuneACCESS, this table holds only the in-frame rearrangements with V and J called that TCRdb kept. Clones are partly lost; checked studies trace under half to an unresolved V gene and leave the rest unexplained. This sample lists hundreds of thousands of clones; approximately 84% were detected once. Approximately 10% of the sample goes to the ten largest clones. Sequencing used peripheral blood. Receptors originate from a man in his fifties with COVID-19, enrolled during active disease.

The rearrangement uses TRBV16 and TRBJ1-1; D unclear. Trimming took off 7 bases at V and 4 bases at J, with 16 bases between the two ends. CDR3 length equals 14 residues. Germline V gives CDR1 KGHSY, CDR2 FQNENV. The CDR3 loop is CASTVGGESTEAFF. The DNA for the CDR3 is TGTGCCAGCACCGTAGGCGGGGAGAGCACTGAAGCTTTCTTT.

The chain links TRBV6-5 to TRBJ2-5; 10 bases match TRBD2. V shed 4 bases and J 5 bases; nucleotides not matched to a gene: 10. CDR3 size: 16 residues. Per the germline V gene, CDR1 is MNHEY and CDR2 is SVGAGI. The CDR3, as DNA: TGTGCCAGCAGTTCCCTGTTAGCGGGGGGCGGTGAGACCCAGTACTTC. It encodes CASSSLLAGGGETQYF.

This clone was picked up one time. The V call is TRBV19, the J call TRBJ2-5; possible D gene TRBD1, 6 bases. There are 14 residues in the CDR3. The V end lost 4 bases, the J end lost 9 bases, and 18 bases lay between the germline ends. Germline CDR1 is LNHDA and CDR2 is SQIVND (reference sequence). The DNA for the CDR3 is TGTGCCAGTAGTAAGACAGGCCTTCGAGGGTCCCAGTACTTC. It specifies CASSKTGLRGSQYF.

The chain links TRBV10-3 to TRBJ1-4, with D possibly matching TRBD1 (5 bases). The V gene lost 3 bases and the J gene lost 4 bases, with 12 bases spanning the gap. The CDR3 is 15 residues long. Germline V gene lookup returns CDR1 ENHRY and CDR2 SYGVKD. CDR3 protein: CAISDPTASNEKLFF. As DNA, the CDR3 is TGTGCCATCAGTGACCCGACAGCTAGTAATGAAAAACTGTTTTTT.

CDR3 region: CASSNGRETQYF. The CDR3 DNA sequence: TGTGCCAGTAGTAACGGGAGAGAGACCCAGTACTTC. The rearrangement joins TRBV19 to TRBJ2-5; D is perhaps TRBD2 (6 bases). Germline values: CDR1 LNHDA, CDR2 SQIVND (reference sequence). This CDR3 has 12 amino acids. Trimming left V 4 bases short and J 4 bases short, with 7 bases between.